The text below deals with one TCR beta chain. The antigen remains unidentified. This sample stems from a study of vaccination and CD4 T cells after COVID-19. Noted treatment: approximately nine-day PBMC culture with coronavirus spike peptide pools or control peptides (ViraFEST assay). With 8.5 to 10 ug/ml peptide pools and around 9 IU/ml IL-2, PBMCs were cultured at approximately 2 million per well. Sequencing of cultured CD4+ T cell DNA used the Oncomine TCR Beta short-read assay. One entry per CDR3 protein, called by TCRdb with MiXCR from the PCR reads. This table holds 16,000 or so distinct CDR3 sequences, around 50% found once. The length of the CDR3 is 13 residues. V lost 4 bases and J lost 6; bases outside the gene matches: 6.

The material sequenced was CD4+ T cells from blood, cultured in vitro, taken before SARS-CoV-2 vaccination. V usage is TRBV12-3 or TRBV12-4 and J usage is TRBJ2-7, with 7 positions matching TRBD1. The sequence came from a human donor who had recovered from COVID-19. CDR3: CASSSLTGAEQYF. Written as DNA, the CDR3 is TGTGCCAGCAGTTCGCTAACAGGGGCCGAGCAGTACTTC.